These 6 T cell receptor beta chains were all obtained from the same sample, sequenced in a study of blood T cell repertoires in COVID-19. Using immunoSEQ multiplex PCR, the repertoire was profiled, and TCRdb retains in-frame clones only, with some absent. The table has about 140,000 clones, approximately 85% seen once. Material for sequencing was PBMCs or T cells enriched from blood (not recorded which). Receptors originate from a woman aged 50 to 60 with acute COVID-19.

The chain couples TRBV5-1 to TRBJ2-6, with 8 nucleotides matching TRBD1. Germline V lookup: CDR1 SGHRS, CDR2 YFSETQ. This CDR3 spans 17 amino acids. V lost 1 base, J lost 2 bases, and 5 bases stayed unmatched. DNA of the CDR3: TGCGCCAGCAGCTTGATAGGACAGGGCCCTGGGGCCAACGTCCTGACTTTC. Its protein is CASSLIGQGPGANVLTF.

This clone was recorded at least ten times. The V and J genes are TRBV30 and TRBJ1-2; weak D call: TRBD1 (6 bases). The CDR3 contains 15 residues. The V gene's germline CDR1 is GTSNPN and CDR2 SVGIG (reference sequence). V lost 2 bases and J lost 7, with 20 bases in between. The CDR3 coding sequence is TGTGCCTGGAGTCCGCAGGGGTCCCCTTATGGTGGCTACACCTTC. This codes for CAWSPQGSPYGGYTF.

The J gene is TRBJ2-7, the V gene TRBV7-2; D may be TRBD1 (5 bases). Germline-derived CDR1 and CDR2 are SGHTA and FQGNSA. V was pared by 3 bases and J by 2 bases, with 11 bases between. The CDR3 runs 14 residues. The CDR3: CASSLDTPPYEQYF. CDR3 in DNA: TGTGCCAGCAGCTTGGACACTCCACCCTACGAGCAGTACTTC.

This chain uses TRBV4-1 with TRBJ1-3; no clear D gene. Trimming took 0 bases from V and 0 from J, leaving 12 bases between them. CDR3 size: 17 residues. The germline CDR1 and CDR2 sequences are MGHRA and YSYEKL. CDR3 sequence: CASSQDLLAVSGNTIYF. CDR3 DNA: TGCGCCAGCAGCCAAGATCTTTTGGCAGTCTCTGGAAACACCATATATTTT.

The CDR3 here is CASSLGGDPNYGYTF. CDR3 in DNA: TGTGCCAGCAGCTTAGGCGGGGACCCTAACTATGGCTACACCTTC. The chain combines TRBV7-9 with TRBJ1-2; TRBD1 is a possible D gene (5 bases). V was trimmed by 1 base and J by 0 bases, leaving 9 bases between them. There are 15 residues in the CDR3. The germline V gene has CDR1 SEHNR and CDR2 FQNEAQ (reference sequence).

This clone appeared many times. This chain's CDR3 is CASSRQTSGGQETQYF. The CDR3 DNA reads TGTGCCAGCAGCCGCCAGACTAGCGGAGGCCAAGAGACCCAGTACTTC. The chain is built from TRBV7-8 and TRBJ2-5; 9 nucleotides line up with TRBD2. Germline values: CDR1 SGHVS, CDR2 FQNEAQ. The CDR3 is 16 amino acids. V was pared by 5 bases and J by 1 base, with 8 bases of the junction left unmatched.